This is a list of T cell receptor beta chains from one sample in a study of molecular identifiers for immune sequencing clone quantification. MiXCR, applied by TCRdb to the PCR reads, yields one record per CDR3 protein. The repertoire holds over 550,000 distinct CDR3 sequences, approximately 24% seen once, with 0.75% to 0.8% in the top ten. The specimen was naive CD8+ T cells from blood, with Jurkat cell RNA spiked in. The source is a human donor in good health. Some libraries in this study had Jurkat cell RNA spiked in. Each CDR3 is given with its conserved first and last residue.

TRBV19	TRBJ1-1	CASTDREGWTEAFF
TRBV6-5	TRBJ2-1	CASSYHPGGEQFF
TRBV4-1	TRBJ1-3	CASSFIERGNTIYF
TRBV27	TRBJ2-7	CASSLGQAQYF
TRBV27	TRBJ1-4	CASSFARGGEKLFF
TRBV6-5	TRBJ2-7	CASSYQVGSYEQYF
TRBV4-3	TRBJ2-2	CASSQDNGRLNTGELFF
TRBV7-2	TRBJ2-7	CASGGGWGYAQYF
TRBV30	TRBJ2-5	CAWSTVGETQYF
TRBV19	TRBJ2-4	CASSIGHRGQNIQYF
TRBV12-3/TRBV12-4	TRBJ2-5	CASTIARGYQETQYF
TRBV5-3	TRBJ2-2	CASSLRQGPTGELFF
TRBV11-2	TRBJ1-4	CASSLDSWAPEDEKLFF
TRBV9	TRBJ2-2	CASSEKGRITGELFF
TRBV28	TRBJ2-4	CASSLGRLADRARNIQYF
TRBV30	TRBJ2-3	CAWSEENTQYF
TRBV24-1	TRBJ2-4	CATPYTLLAKNNQYF
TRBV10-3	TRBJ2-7	CAISGSGTQVEYEQYF
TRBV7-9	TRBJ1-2	CASSSDRGKDYGYTF
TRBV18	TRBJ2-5	CASSTDRGRQETQCF
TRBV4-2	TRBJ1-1	CASSQEFGVNTEAFF
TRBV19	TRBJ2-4	CASSIAAVVQYF
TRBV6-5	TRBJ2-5	CASSIWTGGGETQYF
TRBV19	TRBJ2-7	CASSPSGQSTYEQYF
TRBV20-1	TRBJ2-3	CSGRAGGMDTQYF
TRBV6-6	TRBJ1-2	CASSTSDSNYGYTF
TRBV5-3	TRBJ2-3	CASSTWASGSFSADTQYF
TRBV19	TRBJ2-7	CASSIGGPAYEQYF
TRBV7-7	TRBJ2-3	CASSTGFGTDTQYF
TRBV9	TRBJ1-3	CASSVVGGNTIYF
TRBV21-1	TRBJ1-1	CASSKVDLGQGSVNTEAFF
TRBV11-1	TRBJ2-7	CASSHGGTVHEQYF
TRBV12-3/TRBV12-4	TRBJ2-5	CASSLTAGGPYQETQYF
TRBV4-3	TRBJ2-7	CASSPYTTGGYEQYF
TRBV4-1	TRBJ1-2	CASSQDSRVTGYTF
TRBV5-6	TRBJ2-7	CASSSSGQGHYEQYF
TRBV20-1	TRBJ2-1	CSARESSSARVNEQFF
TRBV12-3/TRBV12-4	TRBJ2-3	CASSLGGPGTWGRTDTQYF
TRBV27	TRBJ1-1	CASSLGQWTEAFF
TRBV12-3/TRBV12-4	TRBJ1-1	CASRPSGTRSTEAFF
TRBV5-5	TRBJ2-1	CASSLEAQGVYNEQFF
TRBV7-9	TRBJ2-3	CASSHLGGDTDTQYF
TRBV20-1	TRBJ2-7	CSARARGVPYEQYF
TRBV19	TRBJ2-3	CASILGGSQYF
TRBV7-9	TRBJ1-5	CASSSTDTLEDQPQHF
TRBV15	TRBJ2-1	CATSRGSGSYNEQFF
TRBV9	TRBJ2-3	CASSASGLSDTQYF
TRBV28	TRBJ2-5	CASSPSETQYF
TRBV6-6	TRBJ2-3	CASSYREEHSTDTQYF
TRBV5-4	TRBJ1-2	CASSKDSIPIYGYTF
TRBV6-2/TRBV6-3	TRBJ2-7	CASSYSLASGDSYEQYF
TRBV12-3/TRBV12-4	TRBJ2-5	CASSPVIAGGKETQYF